The entry below gives a single TCR beta chain sequence along with its context. Its antigen is unknown. This record belongs to a study of T cell responses to AZD1222 COVID-19 vaccine. Whole-study results and caveats: Vaccine-associated CD4 TCRs spanned spike, dominant at 160-218 and 743-854. At study baseline, merely roughly 6 AZD1222 recipients were seropositive. Repertoires were obtained solely post-peak T cell response.

Profiling relied on immunoSEQ multiplex PCR, and the TCRdb table lists in-frame clones only, not all of them. The table shows around 160,000 clones, with approximately 90% occurring only once. This CDR3 is built from 14 residues. Trimming removed 5 bases from V and 5 bases from J, with 12 bases in between. The germline gives CDR1 SGHTA, CDR2 FQGTGA. The chain couples TRBV7-3 to TRBJ2-2, with D tentatively TRBD1 or TRBD2 (5 bases each). The receptor was derived from an adult who received the AZD1222 COVID-19 vaccine. This material consisted of peripheral blood, taken 28 days after the second AZD1222 dose. The DNA for the CDR3 is TGTGCCAGCAGCCTGGGACCGCGGACCGGGGAGCTGTTTTTT. It translates to CASSLGPRTGELFF.